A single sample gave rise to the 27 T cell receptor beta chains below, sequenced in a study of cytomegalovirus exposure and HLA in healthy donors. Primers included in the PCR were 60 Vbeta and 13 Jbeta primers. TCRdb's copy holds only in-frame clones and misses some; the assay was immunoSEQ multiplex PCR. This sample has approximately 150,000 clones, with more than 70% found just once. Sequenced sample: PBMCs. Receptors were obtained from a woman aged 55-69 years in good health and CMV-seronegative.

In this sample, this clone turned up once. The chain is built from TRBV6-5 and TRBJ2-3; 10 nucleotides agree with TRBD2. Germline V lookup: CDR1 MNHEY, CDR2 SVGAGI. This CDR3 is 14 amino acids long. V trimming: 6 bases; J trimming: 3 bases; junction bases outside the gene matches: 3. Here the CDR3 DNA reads TGTGCCAGCAGGCGGACTAGCGGAACAGATACGCAGTATTTT. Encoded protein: CASRRTSGTDTQYF.

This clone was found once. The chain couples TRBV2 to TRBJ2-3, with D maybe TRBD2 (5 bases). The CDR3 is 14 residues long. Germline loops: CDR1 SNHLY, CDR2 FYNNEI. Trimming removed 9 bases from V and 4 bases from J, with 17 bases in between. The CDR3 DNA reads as TGTGCCAGTTCGGTCGGACTCGCAGCAGATACGCAGTATTTT. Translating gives CASSVGLAADTQYF.

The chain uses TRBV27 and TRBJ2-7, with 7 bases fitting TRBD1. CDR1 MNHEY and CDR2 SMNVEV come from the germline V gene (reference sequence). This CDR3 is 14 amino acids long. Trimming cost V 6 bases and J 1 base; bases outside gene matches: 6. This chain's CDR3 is CASRTGTASYEQYF. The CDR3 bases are TGTGCCAGCAGGACCGGGACAGCTTCCTACGAGCAGTACTTC.

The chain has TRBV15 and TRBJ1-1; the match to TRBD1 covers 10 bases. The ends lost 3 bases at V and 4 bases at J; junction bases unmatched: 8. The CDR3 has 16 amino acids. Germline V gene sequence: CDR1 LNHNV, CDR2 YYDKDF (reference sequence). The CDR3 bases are TGTGCCACCAGCAGCGGACAGGGGGTGGCTGGCACTGAAGCTTTCTTT. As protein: CATSSGQGVAGTEAFF.

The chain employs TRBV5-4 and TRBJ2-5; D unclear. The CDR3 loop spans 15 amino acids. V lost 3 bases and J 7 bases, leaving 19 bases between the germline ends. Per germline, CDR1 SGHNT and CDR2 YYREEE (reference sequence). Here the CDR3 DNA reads TGTGCCAGCAGCTCCTCAGTGGGCCCGTTCGGGACCCAGTACTTC. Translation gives CASSSSVGPFGTQYF.

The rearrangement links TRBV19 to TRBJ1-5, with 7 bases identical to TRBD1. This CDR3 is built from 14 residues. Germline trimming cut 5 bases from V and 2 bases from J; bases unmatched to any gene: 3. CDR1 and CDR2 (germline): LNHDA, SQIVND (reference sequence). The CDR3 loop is CASSFDRGNQPQHF. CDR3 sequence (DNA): TGTGCCAGTAGTTTCGACAGGGGCAATCAGCCCCAGCATTTT.

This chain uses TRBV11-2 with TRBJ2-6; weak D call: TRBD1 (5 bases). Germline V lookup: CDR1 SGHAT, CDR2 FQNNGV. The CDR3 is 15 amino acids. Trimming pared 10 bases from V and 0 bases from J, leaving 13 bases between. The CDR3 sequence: CATASDNSGANVLTF. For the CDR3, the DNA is TGTGCCACCGCATCGGACAACTCTGGGGCCAACGTCCTGACTTTC.

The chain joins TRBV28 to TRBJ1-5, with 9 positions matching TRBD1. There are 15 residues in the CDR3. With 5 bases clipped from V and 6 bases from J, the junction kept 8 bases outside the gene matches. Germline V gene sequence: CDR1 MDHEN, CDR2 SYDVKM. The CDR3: CASSPEGTGSQPQHF. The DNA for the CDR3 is TGTGCCAGCAGTCCAGAAGGGACAGGGTCTCAGCCCCAGCATTTT.

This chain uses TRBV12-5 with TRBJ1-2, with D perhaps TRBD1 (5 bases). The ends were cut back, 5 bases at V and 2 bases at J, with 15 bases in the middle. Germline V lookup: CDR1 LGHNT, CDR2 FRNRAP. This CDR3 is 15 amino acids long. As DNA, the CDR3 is TGTGCTAGTGGTCCGGGGCGGGGGTCAAACTATGGCTACACCTTC. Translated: CASGPGRGSNYGYTF.

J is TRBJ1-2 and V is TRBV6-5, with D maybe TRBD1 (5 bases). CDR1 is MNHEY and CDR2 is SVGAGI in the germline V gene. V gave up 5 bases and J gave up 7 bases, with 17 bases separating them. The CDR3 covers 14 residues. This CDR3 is CASSTRTSPTGYTF. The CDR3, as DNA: TGTGCCAGCAGTACGAGGACAAGCCCCACTGGCTACACCTTC.

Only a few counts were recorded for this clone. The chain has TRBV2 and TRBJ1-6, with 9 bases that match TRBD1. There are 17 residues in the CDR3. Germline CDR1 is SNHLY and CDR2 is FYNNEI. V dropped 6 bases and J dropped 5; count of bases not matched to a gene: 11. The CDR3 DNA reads TGTGCCAGCAGGGGACAGGGAGGACCCACGAATAATTCACCCCTCCACTTT. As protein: CASRGQGGPTNNSPLHF. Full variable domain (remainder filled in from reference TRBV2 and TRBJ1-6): EPEVTQTPSHQVTQMGQEVILRCVPISNHLYFYWYRQILGQKVEFLVSFYNNEISEKSEIFDDQFSVERPDGSNFTLKIRSTKLEDSAMYFCASRGQGGPTNNSPLHFGNGTRLTVT.

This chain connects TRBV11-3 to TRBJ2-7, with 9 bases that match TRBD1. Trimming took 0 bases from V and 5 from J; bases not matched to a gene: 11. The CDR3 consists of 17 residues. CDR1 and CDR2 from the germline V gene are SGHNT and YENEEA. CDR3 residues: CASSLDPVGTGKDEQYF. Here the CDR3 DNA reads TGTGCCAGCAGCTTAGATCCAGTAGGGACAGGGAAGGACGAGCAGTACTTC.

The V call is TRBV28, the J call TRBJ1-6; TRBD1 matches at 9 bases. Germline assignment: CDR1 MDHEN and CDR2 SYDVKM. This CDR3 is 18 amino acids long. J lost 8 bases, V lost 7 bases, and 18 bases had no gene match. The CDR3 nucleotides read TGTGCCAGCATTACGGGACAGGGTTTACTAAATGGTTATTCACCCCTCCACTTT. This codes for CASITGQGLLNGYSPLHF. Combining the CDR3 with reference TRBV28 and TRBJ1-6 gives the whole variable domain DVKVTQSSRYLVKRTGEKVFLECVQDMDHENMFWYRQDPGLGLRLIYFSYDVKMKEKGDIPEGYSVSREKKERFSLILESASTNQTSMYLCASITGQGLLNGYSPLHFGNGTRLTVT.

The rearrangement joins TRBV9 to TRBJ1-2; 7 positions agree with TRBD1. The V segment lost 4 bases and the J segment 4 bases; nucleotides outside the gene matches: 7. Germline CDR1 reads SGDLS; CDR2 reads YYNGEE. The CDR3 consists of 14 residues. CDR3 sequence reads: CASSTQQGPYGYTF. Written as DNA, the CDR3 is TGTGCCAGCAGCACCCAACAGGGGCCCTATGGCTACACCTTC.

The CDR3 protein is CAIRTGGSGNTIYF. CDR3 DNA sequence: TGTGCCATCAGGACAGGGGGCTCTGGAAACACCATATATTTT. The gene calls are TRBV10-3 and TRBJ1-3; TRBD1 matches at 9 bases. This CDR3 has 14 amino acids. Per germline, CDR1 ENHRY and CDR2 SYGVKD. After removal of 6 bases from V and 0 bases from J, the junction contained 0 bases not matched to a gene.

The CDR3, as DNA: TGTGCCAGCAGTCCCACAGGGGCCTACGAGCAGTACTTC. Translation gives CASSPTGAYEQYF. This chain links TRBV28 with TRBJ2-7; 7 bases agree with TRBD1. Germline assignment: CDR1 MDHEN and CDR2 SYDVKM. The CDR3 runs to 13 residues. J lost 2 bases, V lost 5 bases, and 3 bases had no gene match. The full variable domain, completed using reference TRBV28 and TRBJ2-7, is DVKVTQSSRYLVKRTGEKVFLECVQDMDHENMFWYRQDPGLGLRLIYFSYDVKMKEKGDIPEGYSVSREKKERFSLILESASTNQTSMYLCASSPTGAYEQYFGPGTRLTVT.

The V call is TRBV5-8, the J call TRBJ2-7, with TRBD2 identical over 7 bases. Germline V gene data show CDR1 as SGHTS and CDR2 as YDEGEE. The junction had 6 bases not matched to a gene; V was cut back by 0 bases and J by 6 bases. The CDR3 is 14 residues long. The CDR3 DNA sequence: TGTGCCAGCAGCTTGGTACGGGGGGTGGGCGAGCAGTACTTC. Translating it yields CASSLVRGVGEQYF.

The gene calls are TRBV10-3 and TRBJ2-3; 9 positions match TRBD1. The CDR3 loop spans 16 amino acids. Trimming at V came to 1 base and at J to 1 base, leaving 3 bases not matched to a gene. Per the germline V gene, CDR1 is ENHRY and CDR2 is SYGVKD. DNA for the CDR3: TGTGCCATCAGTGAGTTGGGACAGGGAGGCACAGATACGCAGTATTTT. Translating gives CAISELGQGGTDTQYF.

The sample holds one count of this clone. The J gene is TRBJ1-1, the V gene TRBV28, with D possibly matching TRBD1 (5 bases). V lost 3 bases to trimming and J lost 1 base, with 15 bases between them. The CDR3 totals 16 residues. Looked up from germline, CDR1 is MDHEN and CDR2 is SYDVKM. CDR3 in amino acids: CASSFRGRRANTEAFF. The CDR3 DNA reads TGTGCCAGCAGTTTTAGGGGTAGGAGGGCGAACACTGAAGCTTTCTTT.

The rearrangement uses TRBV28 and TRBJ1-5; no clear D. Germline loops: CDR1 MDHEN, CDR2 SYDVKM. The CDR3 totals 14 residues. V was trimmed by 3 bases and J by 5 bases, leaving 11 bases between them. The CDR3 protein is CASSLILGDQPQHF. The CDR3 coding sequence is TGTGCCAGCAGTTTGATTTTGGGAGATCAGCCCCAGCATTTT.

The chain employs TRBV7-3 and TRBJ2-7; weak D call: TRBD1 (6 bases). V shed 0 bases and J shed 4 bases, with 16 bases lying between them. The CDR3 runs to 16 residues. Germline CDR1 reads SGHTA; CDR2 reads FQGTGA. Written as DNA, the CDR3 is TGTGCCAGCAGCTTAACGGGTACAGTGGGGGCGTACGAGCAGTACTTC. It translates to CASSLTGTVGAYEQYF.

The CDR3, as DNA: TGTGCCAGCAGCACCCCTTATAGAGCGTTTGAGCAGTTCTTC. It encodes CASSTPYRAFEQFF. The chain couples TRBV21-1 to TRBJ2-1; the table names TRBD2, a call not compared with the DNA. TRBV21-1 is assigned pseudogene status. The CDR3 has 14 amino acids.

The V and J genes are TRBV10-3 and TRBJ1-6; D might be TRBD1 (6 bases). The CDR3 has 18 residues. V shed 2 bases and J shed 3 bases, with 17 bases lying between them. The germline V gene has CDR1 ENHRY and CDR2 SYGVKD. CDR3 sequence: CAISEPGDPAYYNSPLHF. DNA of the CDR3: TGTGCCATCAGTGAGCCAGGGGACCCGGCCTACTATAATTCACCCCTCCACTTT.

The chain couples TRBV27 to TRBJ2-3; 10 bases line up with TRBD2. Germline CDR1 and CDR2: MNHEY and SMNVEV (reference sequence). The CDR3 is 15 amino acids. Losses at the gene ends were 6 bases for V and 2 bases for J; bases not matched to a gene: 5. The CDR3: CASRAGTSDTDTQYF. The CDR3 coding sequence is TGTGCCAGCAGGGCCGGGACTAGCGACACAGATACGCAGTATTTT.

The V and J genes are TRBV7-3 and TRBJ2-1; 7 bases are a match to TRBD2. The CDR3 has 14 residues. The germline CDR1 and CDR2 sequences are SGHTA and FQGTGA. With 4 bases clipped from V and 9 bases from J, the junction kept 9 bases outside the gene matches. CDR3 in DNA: TGTGCCAGCAGCTACCTCGGGGGGAGCGGTGAGCAGTTCTTC. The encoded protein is CASSYLGGSGEQFF.

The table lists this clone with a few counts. This chain's CDR3 is CASSLFPPRTSGKDEQFF. The DNA of the CDR3 is TGTGCCAGCAGTTTATTCCCCCCGCGGACTAGCGGGAAGGATGAGCAGTTCTTC. The rearrangement uses TRBV27 and TRBJ2-1; 12 positions agree with TRBD2. The J segment lost 8 bases and the V segment lost 1 base, leaving 12 bases of the junction unmatched. Germline V gene data show CDR1 as MNHEY and CDR2 as SMNVEV (reference sequence). The CDR3 loop spans 18 amino acids.

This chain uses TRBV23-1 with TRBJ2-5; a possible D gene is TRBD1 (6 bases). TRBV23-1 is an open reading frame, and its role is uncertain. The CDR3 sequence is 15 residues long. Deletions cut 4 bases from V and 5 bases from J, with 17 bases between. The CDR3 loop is CASSLSLDSWETQYF. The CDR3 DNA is TGCGCCAGCAGTCTGTCGCTGGACAGTTGGGAGACCCAGTACTTC.